This is a list of T cell receptor beta chains from one sample in a study of T cells after yellow fever vaccination. MiXCR, run by TCRdb on the 5' RACE reads, gives a single entry per CDR3 protein. The sample holds more than 350,000 distinct CDR3 sequences, around 10% seen once. The sample here was PBMCs, taken on the day of the first yellow fever vaccination. All receptors derive from a man between 18 and 35 years old who received the YFV17D yellow fever vaccine. Both conserved end residues are part of each CDR3. The order of the fields is D gene, clone size, V gene, J gene, CDR3 protein, CDR3 DNA. The D gene is left open where the match is weak. Clone size is given for some rows only: seen once, a few or many times, or a class if the clone is expanded.

>.|.|TRBV7-2|TRBJ1-1
CASSLHLGTEAFF
TGTGCCAGCAGCTTACATTTGGGAACTGAAGCTTTCTTT
>TRBD1|.|TRBV12-3/TRBV12-4|TRBJ1-3
CASGTGTGYGGNTIYF
TGTGCCAGCGGCACGGGGACAGGATACGGTGGAAACACCATATATTTT
>TRBD2|many|TRBV4-2|TRBJ2-5
CASSQDLGWGGETQYF
TGTGCCAGCAGCCAAGATCTTGGGTGGGGGGGAGAGACCCAGTACTTC
>.|.|TRBV21-1|TRBJ2-1
CASPTRGGRYNEQFF
TGTGCCAGCCCGACTCGGGGGGGTAGATACAATGAGCAGTTCTTC
>TRBD2|many|TRBV7-2|TRBJ2-1
CASSVSGGFYNEQFF
TGTGCCAGCAGCGTTAGCGGGGGGTTTTACAATGAGCAGTTCTTC
>TRBD2|.|TRBV7-3|TRBJ2-2
CASSLTGTSGRTNTGELFF
TGTGCCAGCAGCTTAACCGGGACTAGCGGGAGAACGAACACCGGGGAGCTGTTTTTT
>.|.|TRBV4-3|TRBJ2-3
CASSQGHSSTDTQYF
TGCGCCAGCAGCCAAGGGCACAGCAGCACAGATACGCAGTATTTT
>.|.|TRBV5-4|TRBJ2-1
CASSMRPPDEQFF
TGTGCCAGCAGCATGCGGCCGCCGGATGAGCAGTTCTTC
>.|few|TRBV12-3/TRBV12-4|TRBJ1-6
CASSPEGSYNSPLHF
TGTGCCAGCAGCCCCGAAGGGTCCTATAATTCACCCCTCCACTTT
>.|.|TRBV5-1|TRBJ2-3
CASSPPQSTDTQYF
TGCGCCAGCAGTCCGCCTCAGAGCACAGATACGCAGTATTTT
>TRBD2|.|TRBV20-1|TRBJ2-5
CSASLAGVGTQYF
TGCAGTGCTAGCCTAGCGGGGGTCGGGACCCAGTACTTC
>.|many|TRBV5-6|TRBJ1-2
CASSLWESGYTF
TGTGCCAGCAGCTTGTGGGAAAGTGGCTACACCTTC
>.|few|TRBV20-1|TRBJ1-2
CSARDTGPYGYTF
TGCAGTGCTAGAGATACTGGCCCTTATGGCTACACCTTC
>TRBD1|few|TRBV4-2|TRBJ1-6
CAGGQGPFPNSPLHF
TGTGCCGGGGGACAGGGCCCCTTTCCTAATTCACCCCTCCACTTT
>.|.|TRBV7-9|TRBJ1-5
CASSPPMGNQPQHF
TGTGCCAGCAGTCCACCAATGGGCAATCAGCCCCAGCATTTT
>TRBD1|.|TRBV20-1|TRBJ1-1
CSAEETGKGTEAFF
TGCAGTGCTGAAGAGACAGGGAAAGGCACTGAAGCTTTCTTT
>TRBD2|many|TRBV10-3|TRBJ2-1
CAISELERGGRREQFF
TGTGCCATCAGTGAACTCGAGCGGGGGGGCCGACGGGAGCAGTTCTTC
>.|.|TRBV7-3|TRBJ2-2
CASSLWDIANTGELFF
TGTGCCAGCAGCTTATGGGACATCGCGAACACCGGGGAGCTGTTTTTT
>.|few|TRBV18|TRBJ1-2
CASSPGLGYGYTF
TGTGCCAGCTCACCAGGACTAGGCTATGGCTACACCTTC
>.|few|TRBV5-1|TRBJ2-2
CASSSYRRGGGELFF
TGCGCCAGCAGCTCCTACCGCAGGGGAGGCGGGGAGCTGTTTTTT
>TRBD1|.|TRBV6-1|TRBJ1-1
CASSNPGGTEAFF
TGTGCCAGTTCAAATCCAGGGGGAACTGAAGCTTTCTTT
>TRBD1|many|TRBV5-1|TRBJ2-5
CASSFQQGLETQYF
TGCGCCAGCAGCTTCCAACAGGGGCTCGAGACCCAGTACTTC
>TRBD1|.|TRBV20-1|TRBJ2-1
CSARGHHRDRVLARVPGTQFF
TGCAGTGCTAGGGGCCACCACCGGGACAGGGTTCTGGCAAGGGTGCCGGGAACGCAGTTCTTC
>.|few|TRBV5-1|TRBJ1-2
CASSLRAEGGYTF
TGCGCCAGCAGCTTGCGAGCCGAGGGTGGCTACACCTTC
>TRBD1|few|TRBV7-2|TRBJ2-5
CASSLGTGSLKTQYF
TGTGCCAGCAGCTTGGGGACAGGGTCGCTCAAGACCCAGTACTTC
>.|many|TRBV4-3|TRBJ2-7
CASSQDKRAALPYEQYF
TGCGCCAGCAGCCAAGATAAAAGGGCAGCTCTTCCCTACGAGCAGTACTTC
>TRBD1|.|TRBV4-1|TRBJ1-5
CASSHTGANQPQHF
TGCGCCAGCAGCCATACAGGGGCCAATCAGCCCCAGCATTTT
>TRBD1|few|TRBV5-1|TRBJ2-2
CASSLRAVGGDTGELFF
TGCGCCAGCAGCTTGAGGGCGGTAGGGGGCGACACCGGGGAGCTGTTTTTT
>TRBD1|.|TRBV27|TRBJ2-2
CASRTGVVTGELFF
TGTGCCAGCCGGACAGGGGTGGTAACCGGGGAGCTGTTTTTT
>TRBD2|many|TRBV7-2|TRBJ2-7
CASSLVVTSGYEQYF
TGTGCCAGCAGCTTAGTGGTGACTAGCGGTTACGAGCAGTACTTC